This entry lists 29 T cell receptor beta chains sequenced from one sample in a study of cytomegalovirus exposure and HLA in healthy donors. Amplification used 60 Vbeta primers and 13 Jbeta primers. Sequenced by immunoSEQ multiplex PCR; TCRdb stores in-frame clones only, minus some. The table includes 120,000 or so clones, roughly a tenth detected once. The sequenced sample consisted of PBMCs. The receptors were gathered from a woman aged 18-29 years in good health and CMV-seropositive.

The CDR3 DNA reads TGTGCCAGCAGTCTGGACAGGGGGCAGGATGGCTACACCTTC. It codes for CASSLDRGQDGYTF. V is TRBV28 and J is TRBJ1-2; 11 positions match TRBD1. The V gene's germline CDR1 is MDHEN and CDR2 SYDVKM. V was pared by 5 bases and J by 6 bases, with 5 bases of the junction left unmatched. This CDR3 has 14 residues.

The V and J genes are TRBV5-6 and TRBJ2-1; D remains unclear. CDR1 is SGHDT and CDR2 is YYEEEE in the germline V gene. Trimming stripped 4 bases from V and 10 bases from J, with 21 bases between. The CDR3 totals 15 residues. The CDR3 DNA reads as TGTGCCAGCAGCCAGATTGGAGAGGTGATGGCCGAGCAGTTCTTC. Translated, it gives CASSQIGEVMAEQFF.

In this sample, this clone turned up a few times. This sample also contains other DNA sequences that code for the same CDR3. This chain joins TRBV7-2 and TRBJ2-7, with 8 positions matching TRBD1. The CDR3 loop spans 14 amino acids. Germline values: CDR1 SGHTA, CDR2 FQGNSA. With 1 base clipped from V and 4 bases from J, the junction kept 3 bases outside the gene matches. For the CDR3, the DNA is TGTGCCAGCAGCTTAGGGACAGGGACTTACGAGCAGTACTTC. This translates into CASSLGTGTYEQYF.

This clone was detected only once. The V and J genes are TRBV9 and TRBJ2-1; TRBD2 aligns across 13 bases. The length of the CDR3 is 15 residues. The germline V gene has CDR1 SGDLS and CDR2 YYNGEE. J lost 6 bases, V lost 3 bases, and 3 bases had no gene match. CDR3: CASSALAGGRNEQFF. DNA for the CDR3: TGTGCCAGCAGCGCACTAGCGGGAGGGCGCAATGAGCAGTTCTTC.

This clone appeared a few times. The chain is built from TRBV4-1 and TRBJ2-1; no reliable D call. This CDR3 comprises 12 residues. V was shortened by 2 bases and J by 5 bases, with 4 bases between the two germline ends. Germline CDR1 is MGHRA and CDR2 is YSYEKL. The CDR3: CASSQLDNEQFF. As DNA, the CDR3 is TGCGCCAGCAGCCAACTAGACAATGAGCAGTTCTTC.

The table lists this clone with a few counts. V usage is TRBV30 and J usage is TRBJ2-7; TRBD2 is a possible D gene (5 bases). Trimming removed 1 base at V and 0 bases at J, with 10 bases between. The CDR3 has 14 amino acids. Germline CDR1 and CDR2: GTSNPN and SVGIG (reference sequence). DNA for the CDR3: TGTGCCTGGAGTGGGGAAGGGAGCTCCTACGAGCAGTACTTC. The encoded protein is CAWSGEGSSYEQYF.

The chain joins TRBV5-4 to TRBJ2-1; 15 nucleotides match TRBD2. V trimming: 3 bases; J trimming: 1 base; junction bases outside the gene matches: 8. Germline CDR1 SGHNT, CDR2 YYREEE (reference sequence). The CDR3 length is 19 residues. The CDR3 DNA follows: TGTGCCAGCAGCTCGGGACTAGCGGGAGGACGAAAGTCCTACAATGAGCAGTTCTTC. Residues: CASSSGLAGGRKSYNEQFF.

The chain couples TRBV25-1 to TRBJ1-1, with 9 bases fitting TRBD1. Trimming cost V 5 bases and J 0 bases; bases outside gene matches: 7. There are 16 residues in the CDR3. Per the germline V gene, CDR1 is MGHDK and CDR2 is SYGVNS. This CDR3 is CASSRGQGPMNTEAFF. The CDR3 DNA follows: TGTGCCAGCAGTCGGGGACAGGGCCCGATGAACACTGAAGCTTTCTTT.

The gene calls are TRBV30 and TRBJ2-5, with unresolved D. The DNA matches TRBJ2-7 better at its end, which makes the J call doubtful. The V gene's germline CDR1 is GTSNPN and CDR2 SVGIG (reference sequence). This CDR3 is 14 amino acids long. In DNA, the CDR3 is TGTGCCGGCCAACCGACCGATAGCTCCTACGAGCAGTACTTC. Translation gives CAGQPTDSSYEQYF.

The chain uses TRBV10-3 and TRBJ2-7; 11 bases agree with TRBD2. The V and J ends lost 6 bases and 5 bases, in that order; junction bases with no gene match: 3. Germline V gene lookup returns CDR1 ENHRY and CDR2 SYGVKD. This CDR3 comprises 13 residues. For the CDR3, the DNA is TGTGCCATCAGACTAGCGGGAGACGACGAGCAGTACTTC. This translates into CAIRLAGDDEQYF.

This clone appeared a few times. This chain links TRBV7-3 with TRBJ2-1, with a possible D match to TRBD2 (5 bases). The CDR3 extends over 14 amino acids. The V gene lost 4 bases and the J gene lost 8 bases, with 15 bases spanning the gap. CDR1 and CDR2 from the germline V gene are SGHTA and FQGTGA. The CDR3 DNA is TGTGCCAGCAGCTACGCCGCTGCGCGGGATGAGCAGTTCTTC. This gives the protein CASSYAAARDEQFF.

The chain employs TRBV18 and TRBJ2-1; D remains unclear. This CDR3 is 13 amino acids long. V was shortened by 6 bases and J by 4 bases, with 10 bases between the two germline ends. Per germline, CDR1 KGHSH and CDR2 LQKENI. The CDR3 DNA reads as TGTGCCAGCTCTGGGCAGAAATACAATGAGCAGTTCTTC. Protein sequence: CASSGQKYNEQFF. The variable domain in full, with the rest retrieved from reference TRBV18 and TRBJ2-1, is NAGVMQNPRHLVRRRGQEARLRCSPMKGHSHVYWYRQLPEEGLKFMVYLQKENIIDESGMPKERFSAEFPKEGPSILRIQQVVRGDSAAYFCASSGQKYNEQFFGPGTRLTVL.

The chain has TRBV5-1 and TRBJ2-7; the match to TRBD2 covers 9 bases. The V gene end was trimmed by 5 bases and the J gene end by 6 bases; junction bases not matched to a gene: 9. The germline V gene has CDR1 SGHRS and CDR2 YFSETQ. The length of the CDR3 is 14 residues. CDR3: CASSHVAGEAEQYF. In DNA form, the CDR3 reads TGCGCCAGCAGTCATGTAGCGGGAGAGGCCGAGCAGTACTTC.

This clone has a count of ten or more. V and J are TRBV30 and TRBJ1-6; the match to TRBD1 covers 7 bases. Per the germline V gene, CDR1 is GTSNPN and CDR2 is SVGIG (reference sequence). This CDR3 is 16 amino acids long. After removal of 0 bases from V and 0 bases from J, the junction contained 2 bases not matched to a gene. This CDR3 reads CAWSVRDSSYNSPLHF. CDR3 bases: TGTGCCTGGAGTGTGCGGGACAGCTCCTATAATTCACCCCTCCACTTT.

The CDR3 nucleotides are TGTGCCAGCAGTTTAGAGACGGGTACCCCATACGAGCAGTACTTC. Translation gives CASSLETGTPYEQYF. This sequence joins TRBV28 and TRBJ2-7; no clear D gene. With 2 bases removed from V and 4 bases from J, the gap between germline ends came to 15 bases. The length of the CDR3 is 15 residues. The germline V gene encodes CDR1 MDHEN and CDR2 SYDVKM.

The V and J genes are TRBV18 and TRBJ2-1, with 7 positions matching TRBD1. Trimming removed 3 bases from V and 9 bases from J; junction bases left unmatched: 8. This CDR3 spans 14 amino acids. Germline V gives CDR1 KGHSH, CDR2 LQKENI. The CDR3 DNA is TGTGCCAGCTCACCTCAATCTGAGGGGGCTGAGCAGTTCTTC. Translating it yields CASSPQSEGAEQFF.

In the case of this clone: Compared with germline, one end of the junction differs, possibly owing to a read error. The CDR3 sequence is CASTLAGHSNQPRHF. In DNA, the CDR3 is TGTGCCAGCACCCTAGCGGGACATTCCAATCAGCCCCGGCATTTT. The chain couples TRBV2 to TRBJ1-5, with D possibly TRBD1 on 6 matching bases. This CDR3 spans 15 amino acids. Looked up from germline, CDR1 is SNHLY and CDR2 is FYNNEI. The variable domain in full, with the rest retrieved from reference TRBV2 and TRBJ1-5, is EPEVTQTPSHQVTQMGQEVILRCVPISNHLYFYWYRQILGQKVEFLVSFYNNEISEKSEIFDDQFSVERPDGSNFTLKIRSTKLEDSAMYFCASTLAGHSNQPRHFGDGTRLSIL.

This rearrangement joins TRBV30 to TRBJ1-6, with 7 bases identical to TRBD1. Germline V gene lookup returns CDR1 GTSNPN and CDR2 SVGIG (reference sequence). J gave up 13 bases and V 5 bases, and 5 bases lay outside the gene matches. The CDR3 totals 11 residues. The CDR3 spells CAWGQATPLHF. CDR3 nucleotide sequence: TGTGCCTGGGGACAGGCAACTCCCCTCCACTTT.

The V call is TRBV6-5, the J call TRBJ1-1, with no clear D. The CDR3 runs 13 residues. Germline V lookup: CDR1 MNHEY, CDR2 SVGAGI. V lost 4 bases to trimming and J lost 4 bases, with 10 bases between them. The CDR3: CASSLSGPTEAFF. The CDR3 DNA reads TGTGCCAGCAGTTTGAGCGGGCCCACTGAAGCTTTCTTT.

This clone was seen a few times. The chain employs TRBV30 and TRBJ2-2; 10 bases match TRBD1. The germline CDR1 and CDR2 sequences are GTSNPN and SVGIG (reference sequence). The trim removed 3 bases at V and 4 bases at J, leaving 2 bases unmatched. The CDR3 has 14 amino acids. The CDR3 nucleotides are TGTGCCTGGAGCAGGACAGGGGGCACCGGGGAGCTGTTTTTT. Protein: CAWSRTGGTGELFF.

This sequence joins TRBV6-1 and TRBJ2-5, with 11 nucleotides matching TRBD1. V lost 8 bases, J lost 4 bases, and 6 bases stayed unmatched. The germline V gene encodes CDR1 MNHNS and CDR2 SASEGT. The CDR3 spans 14 residues. CDR3 DNA: TGTGCCAGCGGGGACAGGGGGTTTGGAGAGACCCAGTACTTC. Its translation is CASGDRGFGETQYF.

This clone was counted between two and nine times. The chain is built from TRBV11-1 and TRBJ1-1; 8 bases agree with TRBD1. The germline V gene encodes CDR1 SGHAT and CDR2 FQDESV (reference sequence). Trimming took 0 bases from V and 7 from J; bases not matched to a gene: 7. The CDR3 length is 15 residues. CDR3 loop: CASSLAQGAGGEAFF. The DNA of the CDR3 is TGTGCCAGCAGCTTAGCTCAGGGGGCCGGTGGTGAAGCTTTCTTT.

The CDR3 DNA is TGCGCCAGCAGCCAAAGACAGCCCTCTGGAAACACCATATATTTT. This sequence encodes CASSQRQPSGNTIYF. This rearrangement joins TRBV4-1 to TRBJ1-3, with D maybe TRBD1 (5 bases). The germline gives CDR1 MGHRA, CDR2 YSYEKL. Deletions cut 2 bases from V and 0 bases from J, with 8 bases between. The CDR3 spans 15 residues.

The chain links TRBV23-1 to TRBJ2-3, with TRBD1 identical over 7 bases. TRBV23-1 belongs to the ORF category, with a function that is uncertain. The CDR3 has 15 amino acids. V shed 3 bases, J shed 2 bases, and the junction held 5 bases outside the gene matches. As DNA, the CDR3 is TGCGCCAGCAGTCAGAAGGGGGCACCCACAGATACGCAGTATTTT. This encodes CASSQKGAPTDTQYF.

Only a few counts were recorded for this clone. Other nucleotide sequences in the sample specify the same CDR3. This chain's CDR3 is CASSPGQGNTEAFF. The DNA for the CDR3 is TGTGCCAGCTCACCGGGACAGGGGAATACTGAAGCTTTCTTT. This chain joins TRBV18 and TRBJ1-1; TRBD1 matches 10 bases. CDR3 length: 14 amino acids. V was pared by 3 bases and J by 5 bases, with 3 bases of the junction left unmatched. Per germline, CDR1 KGHSH and CDR2 LQKENI.

This clone has more than one count but fewer than ten. The rearrangement joins TRBV13 to TRBJ2-1; weak D call: TRBD2 (5 bases). The CDR3 extends over 16 amino acids. Germline V gene data show CDR1 as PRHDT and CDR2 as FYEKMQ (reference sequence). The V end lost 5 bases, the J end lost 0 bases, and 14 bases lay between the germline ends. The CDR3 loop is CASSPPSGSSYNEQFF. In DNA, the CDR3 is TGTGCCAGCAGCCCCCCCAGCGGAAGCTCCTACAATGAGCAGTTCTTC.

V and J are TRBV5-1 and TRBJ2-1; 7 nucleotides agree with TRBD2. Germline CDR1 reads SGHRS; CDR2 reads YFSETQ. The CDR3 runs to 15 residues. V gave up 4 bases and J gave up 9 bases; unmatched junction bases: 13. CDR3: CASSVGLDLDAEQFF. The CDR3 region has the DNA TGCGCCAGCAGCGTCGGACTAGATCTAGACGCTGAGCAGTTCTTC.

J is TRBJ2-7 and V is TRBV30; 9 bases fit TRBD2. This CDR3 is built from 18 residues. V was clipped by 0 bases and J by 3 bases; unmatched bases: 15. CDR1 and CDR2 (germline): GTSNPN, SVGIG (reference sequence). The CDR3 spells CAWSVQFLGLATYYEQYF. The CDR3 nucleotides are TGTGCCTGGAGTGTACAATTCCTCGGACTAGCGACATACTACGAGCAGTACTTC.

The gene calls are TRBV19 and TRBJ2-2, with a possible D match to TRBD1 (6 bases). V was shortened by 8 bases and J by 4 bases, with 14 bases between the two germline ends. Germline V gene sequence: CDR1 LNHDA, CDR2 SQIVND (reference sequence). This CDR3 has 14 amino acids. In DNA form, the CDR3 reads TGTGCCAGTTCACGGACAGCAGCCACCGGGGAGCTGTTTTTT. Its protein product is CASSRTAATGELFF. Filled out from reference TRBV19 and TRBJ2-2, the complete variable domain reads DGGITQSPKYLFRKEGQNVTLSCEQNLNHDAMYWYRQDPGQGLRLIYYSQIVNDFQKGDIAEGYSVSREKKESFPLTVTSAQKNPTAFYLCASSRTAATGELFFGEGSRLTVL.